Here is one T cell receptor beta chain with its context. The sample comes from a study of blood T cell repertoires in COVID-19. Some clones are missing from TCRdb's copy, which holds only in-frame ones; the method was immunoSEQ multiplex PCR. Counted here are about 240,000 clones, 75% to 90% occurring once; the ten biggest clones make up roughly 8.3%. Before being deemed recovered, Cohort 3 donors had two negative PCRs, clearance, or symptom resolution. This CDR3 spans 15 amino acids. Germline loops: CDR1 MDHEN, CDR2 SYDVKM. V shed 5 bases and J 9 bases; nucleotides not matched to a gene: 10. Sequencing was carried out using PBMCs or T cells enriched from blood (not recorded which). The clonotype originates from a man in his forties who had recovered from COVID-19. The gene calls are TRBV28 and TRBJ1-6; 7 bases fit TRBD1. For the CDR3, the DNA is TGTGCCAGCAGTGGGACAGTTGGGTCAATTTCACCCCTCCACTTT. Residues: CASSGTVGSISPLHF.